Sequencing of this T cell receptor (beta chain) was carried out in a study of CD8 T cells in Susac syndrome. Study at large: Patients with Susac syndrome were therapy-naive, on corticosteroids, or on intravenous immunoglobulin alone at the time that blood was drawn.

CDR3 length: 15 amino acids. Germline loops: CDR1 SQVTM, CDR2 ANQGSEA. J lost 0 bases, V lost 8 bases, and 7 bases had no gene match. General observations from the study: An acknowledgment was made by the study that its TCR sequencing and HLA analysis involved relatively few individuals.

Details on this clonotype: Its antigen is unidentified.

RNA in amounts of about 0.45 to 1 ug was reverse transcribed with random hexamers. The immunoSEQ assay covered 54 Vbeta and 13 Jbeta segments for CDR3. TCRdb ran MiXCR on the immunoSEQ multiplex PCR reads and lists one entry per CDR3 protein. The sample records about 53,000 distinct CDR3 sequences, about 95% being singletons. In blood CD8+ and CD4+ T cells, TCR beta underwent sequencing. The specimen sequenced was CD8+ T cells from PBMCs. The rearrangement uses TRBV29-1 and TRBJ2-3; 11 nucleotides align to TRBD2. This receptor was obtained from a human donor with Susac syndrome. The DNA for the CDR3 is TGCAGCATAGTAGCGGGGGGGCTTAGCACAGATACGCAGTATTTT. Amino acid sequence: CSIVAGGLSTDTQYF.